Listed below are T cell receptor beta chains from one sample, sequenced in a study of beta chain features in type 1 diabetes. Data came from immunoSEQ multiplex PCR; TCRdb stores just in-frame clones and leaves some out. The sample has more than 550,000 clones, roughly 13% seen once. The material sequenced was naive CD4+ T cells from blood. The receptor set was obtained from a man aged 18 to 30 with type 1 diabetes. Each CDR3 is given with its conserved first and last residue. The order of the fields is CDR3 protein, CDR3 DNA, J gene, V gene, clone size, D gene. D genes are given only for firm matches. Clone sizes are given selectively: once, few, many, or a class where the clone is expanded.

CDR3 protein: CASSVGAFDTYEQYF; CDR3 DNA: TGTGCCAGCAGCGTAGGGGCATTTGATACCTACGAGCAGTACTTC; J gene: TRBJ2-7; V gene: TRBV9; clone size: -; D gene: -
CDR3 protein: CASRSRGQGGSGDEQYF; CDR3 DNA: TGTGCCAGCAGGTCACGGGGTCAGGGTGGTTCTGGGGACGAGCAGTACTTC; J gene: TRBJ2-7; V gene: TRBV11-2; clone size: -; D gene: -
CDR3 protein: CASSQGRTSGEETQYF; CDR3 DNA: TGTGCCAGCAGCCAAGGGAGGACTAGCGGGGAAGAGACCCAGTACTTC; J gene: TRBJ2-5; V gene: TRBV14; clone size: few; D gene: TRBD2
CDR3 protein: CASSSGVLGANVLTF; CDR3 DNA: TGTGCCAGCAGCTCAGGGGTCCTCGGGGCCAACGTCCTGACTTTC; J gene: TRBJ2-6; V gene: TRBV2; clone size: few; D gene: -
CDR3 protein: CASSFWRGASYNEQFF; CDR3 DNA: TGTGCCAGCAGCTTCTGGCGGGGGGCCTCCTACAATGAGCAGTTCTTC; J gene: TRBJ2-1; V gene: TRBV7-8; clone size: few; D gene: TRBD2
CDR3 protein: CATSRDRAVDEQYF; CDR3 DNA: TGTGCCACCAGCAGGGACAGGGCGGTCGACGAGCAGTACTTC; J gene: TRBJ2-7; V gene: TRBV15; clone size: few; D gene: TRBD1
CDR3 protein: CACGQGVKETQYF; CDR3 DNA: TGTGCCTGTGGACAGGGGGTAAAGGAGACCCAGTACTTC; J gene: TRBJ2-5; V gene: TRBV30; clone size: few; D gene: TRBD1
CDR3 protein: CASSESGTDTQYF; CDR3 DNA: TGTGCCAGCAGTGAATCTGGCACAGATACGCAGTATTTT; J gene: TRBJ2-3; V gene: TRBV25-1; clone size: few; D gene: -
CDR3 protein: CAWTPHSQVWPQHF; CDR3 DNA: TGTGCCTGGACCCCCCACAGTCAGGTATGGCCCCAGCATTTT; J gene: TRBJ1-5; V gene: TRBV30; clone size: few; D gene: -
CDR3 protein: CASSPSPTVPYEQYF; CDR3 DNA: TGTGCCAGCAGTCCCTCACCGACCGTCCCCTACGAGCAGTACTTC; J gene: TRBJ2-7; V gene: TRBV27; clone size: few; D gene: -
CDR3 protein: CAWSVRLRDRIFDTQYF; CDR3 DNA: TGTGCCTGGAGTGTACGCCTCCGGGACAGAATTTTTGATACGCAGTATTTT; J gene: TRBJ2-3; V gene: TRBV30; clone size: -; D gene: TRBD1
CDR3 protein: CASTPRVGGGKETQYF; CDR3 DNA: TGTGCCAGCACCCCTAGGGTTGGCGGGGGTAAAGAGACCCAGTACTTC; J gene: TRBJ2-5; V gene: TRBV13; clone size: few; D gene: TRBD2
CDR3 protein: CASSSRGFIGEKLFF; CDR3 DNA: TGTGCCAGCAGCTCTCGTGGGTTTATAGGGGAAAAACTGTTTTTT; J gene: TRBJ1-4; V gene: TRBV7-2; clone size: -; D gene: -
CDR3 protein: CASRPPGDSQETQYF; CDR3 DNA: TGTGCCAGCAGACCTCCGGGGGACAGCCAAGAGACCCAGTACTTC; J gene: TRBJ2-5; V gene: TRBV7-2; clone size: -; D gene: -
CDR3 protein: CASSDRGNGYTF; CDR3 DNA: TGTGCCAGCAGTGACAGGGGCAATGGCTACACCTTC; J gene: TRBJ1-2; V gene: TRBV6-6; clone size: few; D gene: TRBD1
CDR3 protein: CASSSPAQGGEDGYTF; CDR3 DNA: TGTGCCAGCAGCTCGCCCGCTCAAGGGGGGGAAGATGGCTACACCTTC; J gene: TRBJ1-2; V gene: TRBV5-4; clone size: few; D gene: -
CDR3 protein: CASSAPGGQGATGELFF; CDR3 DNA: TGCGCCAGCAGCGCCCCCGGGGGACAGGGTGCCACCGGGGAGCTGTTTTTT; J gene: TRBJ2-2; V gene: TRBV4-1; clone size: -; D gene: TRBD1
CDR3 protein: CASSLNPGQRTYEQYF; CDR3 DNA: TGTGCCAGCAGCTTGAACCCGGGACAGAGGACTTACGAGCAGTACTTC; J gene: TRBJ2-7; V gene: TRBV5-4; clone size: few; D gene: TRBD1
CDR3 protein: CASSPDDTEAFF; CDR3 DNA: TGTGCCAGCTCACCCGACGACACTGAAGCTTTCTTT; J gene: TRBJ1-1; V gene: TRBV18; clone size: few; D gene: -
CDR3 protein: CASSLFAGEKLFF; CDR3 DNA: TGCGCCAGCAGCTTGTTTGCAGGCGAAAAACTGTTTTTT; J gene: TRBJ1-4; V gene: TRBV5-1; clone size: few; D gene: -
CDR3 protein: CAYRLGGEKAFF; CDR3 DNA: TGTGCTTACCGATTGGGAGGGGAGAAAGCTTTCTTT; J gene: TRBJ1-1; V gene: TRBV30; clone size: few; D gene: -
CDR3 protein: CASSSGQGDSPLHF; CDR3 DNA: TGTGCCAGCAGTTCGGGACAGGGGGATTCACCCCTCCACTTT; J gene: TRBJ1-6; V gene: TRBV2; clone size: -; D gene: TRBD1
CDR3 protein: CASSSHAFTGELFF; CDR3 DNA: TGTGCTAGCAGCTCCCACGCCTTCACCGGGGAGCTGTTTTTT; J gene: TRBJ2-2; V gene: TRBV7-7; clone size: few; D gene: -
CDR3 protein: CTSSQPLAGVDYNEQFF; CDR3 DNA: TGCACCAGCAGCCAACCACTAGCGGGAGTTGACTACAATGAGCAGTTCTTC; J gene: TRBJ2-1; V gene: TRBV1; clone size: -; D gene: -
CDR3 protein: CASSEKRWEGRVRQFF; CDR3 DNA: TGTGCCAGCAGTGAAAAAAGGTGGGAGGGCCGGGTTAGGCAGTTCTTC; J gene: TRBJ2-1; V gene: TRBV25-1; clone size: -; D gene: TRBD2
CDR3 protein: CASSIISGIGEQYF; CDR3 DNA: TGTGCCAGTAGTATCATCTCAGGGATCGGCGAGCAGTACTTC; J gene: TRBJ2-7; V gene: TRBV19; clone size: -; D gene: -
CDR3 protein: CASRSIMREKLFF; CDR3 DNA: TGTGCCAGCAGGTCAATAATGAGGGAAAAACTGTTTTTT; J gene: TRBJ1-4; V gene: TRBV11-2; clone size: few; D gene: -
CDR3 protein: CASSPHEGVPYNEQFF; CDR3 DNA: TGTGCCAGCAGCCCTCACGAGGGGGTCCCCTACAATGAGCAGTTCTTC; J gene: TRBJ2-1; V gene: TRBV4-2; clone size: few; D gene: -
CDR3 protein: CSAAGGTYEQYF; CDR3 DNA: TGCAGCGCCGCGGGTGGAACCTACGAGCAGTACTTC; J gene: TRBJ2-7; V gene: TRBV29-1; clone size: few; D gene: -
CDR3 protein: CAWSQGPGASHEQYF; CDR3 DNA: TGTGCCTGGAGTCAAGGACCCGGGGCCAGCCACGAGCAGTACTTC; J gene: TRBJ2-7; V gene: TRBV30; clone size: few; D gene: -
CDR3 protein: CSVRDSYNEKLFF; CDR3 DNA: TGCAGCGTGAGGGACAGCTATAATGAAAAACTGTTTTTT; J gene: TRBJ1-4; V gene: TRBV29-1; clone size: -; D gene: TRBD1
CDR3 protein: CSARLSDTQYF; CDR3 DNA: TGCAGTGCTAGATTGAGCGATACGCAGTATTTT; J gene: TRBJ2-3; V gene: TRBV20-1; clone size: few; D gene: -
CDR3 protein: CASSQGPYNEQFF; CDR3 DNA: TGTGCCAGCAGCCAAGGACCTTACAATGAGCAGTTCTTC; J gene: TRBJ2-1; V gene: TRBV11-2; clone size: few; D gene: -
CDR3 protein: CASSENGLNQPQHF; CDR3 DNA: TGTGCCAGCAGTGAGAACGGACTCAATCAGCCCCAGCATTTT; J gene: TRBJ1-5; V gene: TRBV2; clone size: -; D gene: -
CDR3 protein: CATSSQFYIQGRDHVLTF; CDR3 DNA: TGTGCCACCAGCAGCCAATTTTACATACAGGGAAGGGACCACGTCCTGACTTTC; J gene: TRBJ2-6; V gene: TRBV15; clone size: few; D gene: -
CDR3 protein: CASSLADRGEAFF; CDR3 DNA: TGTGCCAGCAGCTTAGCGGACAGAGGGGAAGCTTTCTTT; J gene: TRBJ1-1; V gene: TRBV7-9; clone size: -; D gene: -
CDR3 protein: CASTLLAGRGETQYF; CDR3 DNA: TGTGCCAGCACCCTACTAGCGGGTAGAGGGGAGACCCAGTACTTC; J gene: TRBJ2-5; V gene: TRBV6-5; clone size: few; D gene: TRBD2
CDR3 protein: CASSPGLAVGEQYF; CDR3 DNA: TGCGCCAGCAGCCCGGGACTAGCGGTCGGCGAGCAGTACTTC; J gene: TRBJ2-7; V gene: TRBV5-1; clone size: few; D gene: TRBD2
CDR3 protein: CASSLAPGTRREKLFF; CDR3 DNA: TGTGCCAGCAGCTTAGCCCCCGGGACAAGGCGTGAAAAACTGTTTTTT; J gene: TRBJ1-4; V gene: TRBV7-2; clone size: -; D gene: -
CDR3 protein: CACTMTGNTEKLFF; CDR3 DNA: TGTGCCTGTACAATGACAGGGAATACTGAAAAACTGTTTTTT; J gene: TRBJ1-4; V gene: TRBV30; clone size: few; D gene: TRBD1
CDR3 protein: CAISDHDPGELFF; CDR3 DNA: TGTGCCATCAGTGACCACGACCCCGGGGAGCTGTTTTTT; J gene: TRBJ2-2; V gene: TRBV10-3; clone size: few; D gene: -
CDR3 protein: CASSLGGDTQYF; CDR3 DNA: TGCGCCAGCAGCCTAGGAGGGGATACGCAGTATTTT; J gene: TRBJ2-3; V gene: TRBV4-3; clone size: many; D gene: -
CDR3 protein: CASSSGTGALLKLFF; CDR3 DNA: TGTGCCAGCAGTTCCGGGACAGGGGCCCTTCTAAAACTGTTTTTT; J gene: TRBJ1-4; V gene: TRBV28; clone size: few; D gene: TRBD1
CDR3 protein: CASSEWEGVGYGYTF; CDR3 DNA: TGTGCCAGCAGTGAATGGGAGGGCGTGGGCTATGGCTACACCTTC; J gene: TRBJ1-2; V gene: TRBV25-1; clone size: few; D gene: -
CDR3 protein: CASSVGRDSGYTF; CDR3 DNA: TGTGCCAGCAGCGTAGGTCGGGATAGTGGCTACACCTTC; J gene: TRBJ1-2; V gene: TRBV9; clone size: -; D gene: -
CDR3 protein: CASSSTGAYGYTF; CDR3 DNA: TGTGCCAGCAGCTCTACAGGGGCCTATGGCTACACCTTC; J gene: TRBJ1-2; V gene: TRBV7-9; clone size: few; D gene: TRBD1
CDR3 protein: CASSRPGGETQYF; CDR3 DNA: TGTGCCAGCAGCCGGCCCGGGGGTGAGACCCAGTACTTC; J gene: TRBJ2-5; V gene: TRBV7-2; clone size: few; D gene: -
CDR3 protein: CASGGQINYRRDGYTF; CDR3 DNA: TGTGCCAGCGGTGGACAGATCAATTATAGGAGGGATGGCTACACCTTC; J gene: TRBJ1-2; V gene: TRBV6-1; clone size: few; D gene: -
CDR3 protein: CAWSPPHYGYTF; CDR3 DNA: TGTGCCTGGAGCCCCCCCCACTATGGCTACACCTTC; J gene: TRBJ1-2; V gene: TRBV30; clone size: -; D gene: -
CDR3 protein: CASKGIRQNSPLHF; CDR3 DNA: TGTGCCTCCAAGGGGATCCGGCAGAATTCACCCCTCCACTTT; J gene: TRBJ1-6; V gene: TRBV30; clone size: -; D gene: -